The 32 T cell receptor beta chains below come from one sample, sequenced in a study of blood T cell repertoires in COVID-19. Profiled with immunoSEQ multiplex PCR; TCRdb holds only in-frame clones, not every one. The profile shows roughly 250,000 clones, about nine tenths of them singletons. Specimen: peripheral blood. Receptor source: a woman in her forties with acute or convalescent COVID-19.

The chain uses TRBV10-1 and TRBJ1-1, with a tentative D call TRBD1 (5 bases). Deletions cut 5 bases from V and 5 bases from J, with 6 bases between. Germline V lookup: CDR1 WNHNN, CDR2 SYGVQD (reference sequence). The CDR3 contains 11 residues. The CDR3 DNA is TGCGCCAGCAGTAGGGGAACTGAAGCTTTCTTT. Its translation is CASSRGTEAFF.

This clone appeared once. The V gene is TRBV18, the J gene TRBJ1-3; unclear D gene. This CDR3 is 15 amino acids long. V was cut by 1 base and J by 1 base, with 8 bases left in between. Germline CDR1 KGHSH, CDR2 LQKENI. The chain's CDR3 is CASSPQRKSGNTIYF. The DNA for the CDR3 is TGTGCCAGCTCACCACAGAGGAAATCTGGAAACACCATATATTTT.

The rearrangement links TRBV29-1 to TRBJ1-1; 9 bases map to TRBD1. Germline V CDR1 and CDR2: SQVTM, ANQGSEA. The CDR3 has 13 residues. The junction had 8 bases not matched to a gene; V was cut back by 7 bases and J by 5 bases. CDR3 sequence: CSGTGQGRTEAFF. The CDR3 DNA sequence: TGCAGCGGTACCGGACAGGGGAGGACTGAAGCTTTCTTT.

This clone has only one observation. The rearrangement joins TRBV10-3 to TRBJ2-7, with 7 bases matching TRBD1. Germline assignment: CDR1 ENHRY and CDR2 SYGVKD. This CDR3 region has 14 residues. With 10 bases clipped from V and 4 bases from J, the junction kept 13 bases outside the gene matches. CDR3 sequence: CASKHPGQLYEQYV. As DNA, the CDR3 is TGTGCCAGCAAACATCCGGGACAGCTATACGAGCAGTACGTC.

The V and J genes are TRBV14 and TRBJ2-5; 7 nucleotides align to TRBD1. The CDR3 is 14 amino acids. V shed 3 bases, J shed 3 bases, and the junction held 4 bases outside the gene matches. The germline V gene encodes CDR1 SGHDN and CDR2 FVKESK. CDR3 in amino acids: CASSQRTGEETQYF. As DNA, the CDR3 is TGTGCCAGCAGCCAGCGGACAGGAGAAGAGACCCAGTACTTC.

The chain couples TRBV11-2 to TRBJ1-2; 10 positions match TRBD1. After removal of 7 bases from V and 5 bases from J, the junction contained 4 bases not matched to a gene. Germline values: CDR1 SGHAT, CDR2 FQNNGV. This CDR3 is built from 13 residues. CDR3 nucleotide sequence: TGTGCCAGCACCTTGGGACAGGGGTATGGCTACACCTTC. As protein: CASTLGQGYGYTF.

The V gene is TRBV10-3, the J gene TRBJ1-2, with 9 bases lining up with TRBD1. The V gene's germline CDR1 is ENHRY and CDR2 SYGVKD. The ends lost 10 bases at V and 6 bases at J; junction bases unmatched: 9. The CDR3 totals 13 residues. CDR3 sequence (DNA): TGTGCCAGTAAAGTGGGACAGGGAGATGGCTACACCTTC. Amino acids: CASKVGQGDGYTF.

The chain recombines TRBV6-5 with TRBJ1-2, with D uncertain. Between the trimmed V and J ends, which lost 6 bases and 4 bases, there was a span of 18 bases. Germline CDR1 is MNHEY and CDR2 is SVGAGI. The CDR3 consists of 15 residues. In nucleotides, the CDR3 is TGTGCCAGCAGATCCCCGGGGAGGGCGAGCTATGGCTACACCTTC. Translated, it gives CASRSPGRASYGYTF.

The rearrangement links TRBV6-5 to TRBJ2-7; no clear D. This CDR3 spans 12 amino acids. Trimming pared 6 bases from V and 4 bases from J, leaving 10 bases between. The V gene's germline CDR1 is MNHEY and CDR2 SVGAGI. CDR3 region: CASRDNLYEQYV. The CDR3 nucleotides are TGTGCCAGCAGAGACAACCTTTACGAGCAGTACGTC.

The genes are TRBV9 and TRBJ2-1; 8 nucleotides align to TRBD1. Per germline, CDR1 SGDLS and CDR2 YYNGEE. This CDR3 region has 15 residues. Trimming removed 1 base from V and 6 bases from J; junction bases left unmatched: 6. For the CDR3, the DNA is TGTGCCAGCAGCGTACGGGTCACAGGGGGCAATGAGCAGTTCTTC. It translates to CASSVRVTGGNEQFF.

This clone was counted a few times. The chain uses TRBV3-1 (or the pseudogene TRBV3-2) and TRBJ1-2; weak D call: TRBD1 (6 bases). Trimming took 1 base from V and 5 from J, leaving 14 bases between them. Per germline, CDR1 LGHDT and CDR2 YNNKEL (reference sequence). This CDR3 region has 15 residues. The CDR3 region has the DNA TGTGCCAGCAGCCAAGCACAGGGTGTAGGATATGGCTACACCTTC. It translates to CASSQAQGVGYGYTF.

The chain employs TRBV5-1 and TRBJ2-3; 9 positions agree with TRBD2. The V and J ends lost 7 bases and 5 bases, in that order; junction bases with no gene match: 8. CDR1 is SGHRS, CDR2 YFSETQ, per germline. The CDR3 length is 14 residues. CDR3 in amino acids: CASAGGGAGDTQYF. As DNA, the CDR3 is TGCGCCAGCGCTGGCGGGGGGGCAGGAGATACGCAGTATTTT.

The chain recombines TRBV10-3 with TRBJ1-4, with D possibly TRBD1 on 5 matching bases. V was cut by 5 bases and J by 8 bases, with 12 bases left in between. Germline V gene sequence: CDR1 ENHRY, CDR2 SYGVKD. This CDR3 spans 13 amino acids. In DNA, the CDR3 is TGTGCCATCAGTAAGGGGCAAGGGGAAAAACTGTTTTTT. Its translation is CAISKGQGEKLFF.

The chain is built from TRBV7-9 and TRBJ1-2, with a tentative D call TRBD1 (6 bases). This CDR3 has 17 amino acids. Germline V gene sequence: CDR1 SEHNR, CDR2 FQNEAQ (reference sequence). The V and J ends lost 4 bases and 3 bases respectively, with 21 bases between them. In DNA form, the CDR3 reads TGTGCCAGCAGCTCAGATGGGGGCGTCCTCGTTGACTATGGCTACACCTTC. Translated, it gives CASSSDGGVLVDYGYTF.

The V gene is TRBV21-1, the J gene TRBJ1-2; the D segment call TRBD1 is taken from the table without a DNA check. TRBV21-1 is reported as a pseudogene. This CDR3 contains 13 residues. CDR3 residues: CATRQGAGYGYTF. The CDR3 DNA reads TGTGCCACCCGACAGGGGGCTGGGTATGGCTACACCTTC.

The chain couples TRBV19 to TRBJ1-1; no firm D call. The germline V gene has CDR1 LNHDA and CDR2 SQIVND (reference sequence). Trimming shortened V by 5 bases and J by 7 bases, and 14 bases separated the two germline ends. This CDR3 spans 13 amino acids. CDR3 in DNA: TGTGCCAGTAGTCCCCAGGTGGGTTATGAAGCTTTCTTT. Encoded protein: CASSPQVGYEAFF.

This sequence joins TRBV4-2 and TRBJ2-5; 11 positions match TRBD1. The germline gives CDR1 LGHNA, CDR2 YNFKEQ. J lost 3 bases, V lost 2 bases, and 8 bases had no gene match. This CDR3 comprises 17 residues. In DNA form, the CDR3 reads TGTGCCAGCAGCCAACCTGTACCGGGACAGGGGGAAGAGACCCAGTACTTC. Its protein product is CASSQPVPGQGEETQYF.

V and J are TRBV19 and TRBJ1-1; D perhaps matches TRBD1 (5 bases). Germline values: CDR1 LNHDA, CDR2 SQIVND (reference sequence). V lost 5 bases to trimming and J lost 1 base, with 14 bases between them. The CDR3 consists of 15 residues. This chain's CDR3 is CASSSSGLPNTEAFF. Here the CDR3 DNA reads TGTGCCAGTAGTTCATCGGGACTCCCGAACACTGAAGCTTTCTTT.

This clone was observed once. The chain has TRBV7-2 and TRBJ1-2; D might be TRBD1 (6 bases). The CDR3 covers 16 residues. Trimming took 1 base from V and 6 from J, leaving 18 bases between them. Germline assignment: CDR1 SGHTA and CDR2 FQGNSA. DNA for the CDR3: TGTGCCAGCAGCTTAGGTGGGCAGGGGCGTAGAAATGGCTACACCTTC. Protein: CASSLGGQGRRNGYTF.

The count of this clone is one. The chain has TRBV29-1 and TRBJ2-3; D possibly corresponds to TRBD2 (6 bases). Germline CDR1 is SQVTM and CDR2 is ANQGSEA. Trimming shortened V by 4 bases and J by 3 bases, and 14 bases separated the two germline ends. This CDR3 spans 14 amino acids. The CDR3 loop reads CSVGGGMLTDTQYF. Written as DNA, the CDR3 is TGCAGCGTTGGTGGGGGGATGTTAACAGATACGCAGTATTTT.

The chain couples TRBV9 to TRBJ1-1, with TRBD1 identical over 7 bases. With 1 base clipped from V and 1 base from J, the junction kept 4 bases outside the gene matches. Germline CDR1 SGDLS, CDR2 YYNGEE. The CDR3 loop spans 15 amino acids. CDR3 sequence: CASSVTGAGNTEAFF. DNA of the CDR3: TGTGCCAGCAGCGTAACAGGGGCGGGGAACACTGAAGCTTTCTTT.

The V and J genes are TRBV3-1 (or the pseudogene TRBV3-2) and TRBJ1-6, with D unresolved. From germline, CDR1 is LGHDT and CDR2 YNNKEL (reference sequence). CDR3 length: 19 residues. V was clipped by 0 bases and J by 9 bases, with 24 bases between them. The CDR3 nucleotides read TGTGCCAGCAGCCAAGATCGGAGGGTTAAGCAAAGCACGACTTCACCCCTCCACTTT. Translated, it gives CASSQDRRVKQSTTSPLHF.

The CDR3, as DNA: TGTGCCAGCTCACCACAAGGGGGTCTAGGCGACGAGCAGTACGTC. Translated, it gives CASSPQGGLGDEQYV. The rearrangement uses TRBV18 and TRBJ2-7; tentatively, D is TRBD1 (6 bases). V was trimmed by 1 base and J by 5 bases, leaving 15 bases between them. Germline V CDR1 and CDR2: KGHSH, LQKENI. This CDR3 has 15 residues.

The chain couples TRBV10-2 to TRBJ2-7; 7 bases line up with TRBD2. V was pared by 8 bases and J by 2 bases, with 9 bases of the junction left unmatched. The CDR3 extends over 14 amino acids. Germline lookup yields CDR1 WSHSY and CDR2 SAAADI. The CDR3 DNA follows: TGCGCCAGCTCCCCGGGACTAACAACCTACGAGCAGTACGTC. It encodes CASSPGLTTYEQYV.

The chain is built from TRBV7-9 and TRBJ2-1, with D possibly TRBD2 on 5 matching bases. This CDR3 has 15 residues. Between the trimmed V and J ends, which lost 2 bases and 4 bases, there was a span of 12 bases. The germline V gene encodes CDR1 SEHNR and CDR2 FQNEAQ (reference sequence). This CDR3 is CASSLTRIPYNEQFF. CDR3 in DNA: TGTGCCAGCAGCTTAACTAGAATTCCGTACAATGAGCAGTTCTTC.

The chain recombines TRBV12-3 or TRBV12-4 with TRBJ2-1; 7 positions match TRBD1. V trimming: 7 bases; J trimming: 12 bases; junction bases outside the gene matches: 9. The CDR3 sequence is 12 residues long. The CDR3 loop is CASTEGDSRQFF. The CDR3 DNA reads TGTGCCAGCACCGAGGGGGACAGTCGGCAGTTCTTC.

The rearrangement joins TRBV19 to TRBJ1-5, with 7 bases matching TRBD1. V lost 10 bases to trimming and J lost 4 bases; unmatched junction nucleotides: 7. This CDR3 contains 13 residues. CDR1 LNHDA and CDR2 SQIVND come from the germline V gene (reference sequence). As DNA, the CDR3 is TGTGCCACTAATGACAGGGAGAATCAGCCCCAGCATTTT. This translates into CATNDRENQPQHF.

The chain has TRBV7-2 and TRBJ1-6; 7 bases line up with TRBD1. The germline gives CDR1 SGHTA, CDR2 FQGNSA. V lost 5 bases, J lost 4 bases, and 8 bases stayed unmatched. There are 16 residues in the CDR3. CDR3 amino acids: CASSLPRGLYNSPLHF. Written as DNA, the CDR3 is TGTGCCAGCAGCCTTCCTAGGGGGCTATATAATTCACCCCTCCACTTT.

J is TRBJ1-2 and V is TRBV29-1; TRBD1 is a possible D gene (6 bases). CDR1 and CDR2 (germline): SQVTM, ANQGSEA. V was clipped by 3 bases and J by 0 bases, with 29 bases between them. The length of the CDR3 is 20 residues. Written as DNA, the CDR3 is TGCAGCGTTGACTTGTTCGTTAGCGGGATGCTTAGGGGGGCTAACTATGGCTACACCTTC. Amino acid sequence: CSVDLFVSGMLRGANYGYTF.

The V call is TRBV4-1, the J call TRBJ1-2, with D perhaps TRBD1 (5 bases). This CDR3 is 16 amino acids long. V gave up 1 base and J gave up 5 bases, with 17 bases separating them. Germline CDR1 and CDR2: MGHRA and YSYEKL. CDR3 nucleotide sequence: TGCGCCAGCAGCCAAGTAGGCCGCCTCCGGGGGTATGGCTACACCTTC. Its translation: CASSQVGRLRGYGYTF.

The chain combines TRBV5-5 with TRBJ1-5; 7 nucleotides line up with TRBD1. V shed 5 bases and J 6 bases; nucleotides not matched to a gene: 5. Germline lookup yields CDR1 SGHKS and CDR2 YYEKEE (reference sequence). This CDR3 spans 13 amino acids. The chain's CDR3 is CASSYDRVQPQHF. The CDR3 DNA follows: TGTGCCAGCAGTTACGACAGGGTTCAGCCCCAGCATTTT. The entire variable domain, with the rest obtained from reference TRBV5-5 and TRBJ1-5, is as follows: DAGVTQSPTHLIKTRGQQVTLRCSPISGHKSVSWYQQVLGQGPQFIFQYYEKEERGRGNFPDRFSARQFPNYSSELNVNALLLGDSALYLCASSYDRVQPQHFGDGTRLSIL.

The chain carries TRBV6-4 and TRBJ2-3; 7 bases agree with TRBD2. The junction had 1 base not matched to a gene; V was cut back by 0 bases and J by 1 base. In germline, CDR1 is MRHNA, CDR2 SNTAGT. The CDR3 sequence is 15 residues long. In DNA form, the CDR3 reads TGTGCCAGCAGTGACTCGAGCGGGGGCACAGATACGCAGTATTTT. This translates into CASSDSSGGTDTQYF.